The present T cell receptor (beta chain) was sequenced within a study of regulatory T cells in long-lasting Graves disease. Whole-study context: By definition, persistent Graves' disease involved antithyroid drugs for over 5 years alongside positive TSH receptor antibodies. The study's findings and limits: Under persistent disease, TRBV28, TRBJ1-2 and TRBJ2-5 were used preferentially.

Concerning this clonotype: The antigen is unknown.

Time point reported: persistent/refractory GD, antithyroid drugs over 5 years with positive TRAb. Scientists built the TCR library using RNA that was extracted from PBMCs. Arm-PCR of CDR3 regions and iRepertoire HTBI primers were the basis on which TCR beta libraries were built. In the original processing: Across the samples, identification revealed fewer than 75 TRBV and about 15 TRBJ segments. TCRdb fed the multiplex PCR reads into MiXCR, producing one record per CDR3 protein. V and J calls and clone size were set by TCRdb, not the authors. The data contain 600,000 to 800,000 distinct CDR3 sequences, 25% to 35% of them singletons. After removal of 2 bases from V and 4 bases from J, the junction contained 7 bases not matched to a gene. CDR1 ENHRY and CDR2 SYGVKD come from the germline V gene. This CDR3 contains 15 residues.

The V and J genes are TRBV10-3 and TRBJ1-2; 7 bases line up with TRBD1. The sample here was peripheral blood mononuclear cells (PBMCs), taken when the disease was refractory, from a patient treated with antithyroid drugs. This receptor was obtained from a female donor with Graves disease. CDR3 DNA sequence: TGTGCCATCAGTGAGGGGGTAGGGACAGTCTATGGCTACACCTTC. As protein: CAISEGVGTVYGYTF.